These 2 T cell receptor beta chains came from one sample sequenced in a study of human T cells and chemical hapten exposure. Time point: patch test 1, 2 weeks after DPC sensitization. The treatment denotes: therapeutic diphenylcyclopropenone sensitization with weekly scalp DPC. TCRdb itself ran the RACE reads through MiXCR, one entry per CDR3 protein. The sample comprises roughly 120,000 distinct CDR3 sequences, roughly an eighth of which are singletons, and around 0.99% rests with the top ten. The source material was whole blood, sampled in connection with sensitization to the hapten diphenylcyclopropenone (DPC). All receptors come from a man between 18 and 35 years old with alopecia areata. Some clones in this sample may be carry-over from other donors' samples.

This clonotype was observed many times. The chain couples TRBV12-3 or TRBV12-4 to TRBJ2-1; no clear D. V lost 5 bases and J 0 bases, leaving 17 bases between the germline ends. The CDR3 has 17 residues. CDR3 in DNA: TGTGCCAGCAGTGGCCAGGTCGCCCCCAGCTCCTACAATGAGCAGTTCTTC. This encodes CASSGQVAPSSYNEQFF.

This clonotype is judged medium-sized. This chain connects TRBV20-1 to TRBJ2-2; no definite D call. This CDR3 region has 11 residues. In germline, CDR1 is DFQATT, CDR2 SNEGSKA (reference sequence). Trimming removed 7 bases from V and 7 bases from J, with 10 bases in between. The CDR3 spells CSVPNRGELFF. The CDR3 coding sequence is TGCAGTGTTCCAAACCGCGGGGAGCTGTTTTTT.